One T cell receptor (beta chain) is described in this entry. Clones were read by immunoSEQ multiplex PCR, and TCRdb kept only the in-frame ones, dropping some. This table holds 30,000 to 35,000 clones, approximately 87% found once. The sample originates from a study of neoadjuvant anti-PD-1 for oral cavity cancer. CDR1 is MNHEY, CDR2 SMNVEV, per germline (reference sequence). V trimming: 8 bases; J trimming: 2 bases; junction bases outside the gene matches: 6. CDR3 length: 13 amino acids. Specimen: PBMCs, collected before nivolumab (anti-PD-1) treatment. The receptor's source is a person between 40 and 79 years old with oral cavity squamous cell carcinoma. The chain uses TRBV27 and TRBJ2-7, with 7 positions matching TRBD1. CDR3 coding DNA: TGTGCCAGCGGTACAGGGGCAGCCTACGAGCAGTACTTC. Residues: CASGTGAAYEQYF.